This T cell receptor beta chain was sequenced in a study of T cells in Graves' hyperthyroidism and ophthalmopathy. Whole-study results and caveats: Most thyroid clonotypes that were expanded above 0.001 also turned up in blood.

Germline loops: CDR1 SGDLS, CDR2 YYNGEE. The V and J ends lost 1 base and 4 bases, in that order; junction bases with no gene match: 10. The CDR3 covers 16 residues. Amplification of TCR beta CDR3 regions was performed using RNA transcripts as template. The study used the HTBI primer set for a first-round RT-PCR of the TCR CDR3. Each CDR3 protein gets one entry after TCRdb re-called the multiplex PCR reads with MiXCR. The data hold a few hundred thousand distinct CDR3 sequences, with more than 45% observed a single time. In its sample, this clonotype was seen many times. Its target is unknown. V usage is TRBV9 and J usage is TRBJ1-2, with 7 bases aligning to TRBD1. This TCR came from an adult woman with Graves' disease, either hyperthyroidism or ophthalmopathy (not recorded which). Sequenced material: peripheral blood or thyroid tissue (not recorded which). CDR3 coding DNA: TGTGCCAGCAGCGTAAACCCGACAGGGTTGGGCTATGGCTACACCTTC. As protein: CASSVNPTGLGYGYTF.